These 14 T cell receptor beta chains were all obtained from the same sample, sequenced in a study of technical replicates of blood from a few donors. TCRdb keeps only in-frame clones here, not all; method: immunoSEQ multiplex PCR. The sample carries 60,000 or so clones, about 87% recorded once. Sequenced material: PBMCs. The receptors here all came from a human donor in good health. Some clones in this sample may be carry-over from other donors' samples.

The chain uses TRBV6-1 and TRBJ1-5, with 7 bases fitting TRBD1. CDR3 size: 13 residues. CDR1 and CDR2 from the germline V gene are MNHNS and SASEGT. The junction had 6 bases not matched to a gene; V was cut back by 6 bases and J by 7 bases. The CDR3 bases are TGTGCCAGCAGGGACAGGTTGGACCAGCCCCAGCATTTT. Its translation is CASRDRLDQPQHF.

The chain uses TRBV18 and TRBJ1-3; D perhaps matches TRBD1 (5 bases). V lost 4 bases and J lost 0, with 10 bases in between. The CDR3 has 15 amino acids. Germline CDR1 and CDR2: KGHSH and LQKENI. DNA of the CDR3: TGTGCCAGCTCACTAGGACATGGCTCTGGAAACACCATATATTTT. Translating gives CASSLGHGSGNTIYF.

The CDR3: CASSLQRTANYGYTF. The CDR3 coding sequence is TGCGCCAGCAGCCTACAACGGACAGCTAACTATGGCTACACCTTC. V and J are TRBV4-1 and TRBJ1-2; tentatively, D is TRBD1 (6 bases). The CDR3 covers 15 residues. Deletions cut 4 bases from V and 0 bases from J, with 12 bases between. Germline assignment: CDR1 MGHRA and CDR2 YSYEKL.

The V call is TRBV5-1, the J call TRBJ2-7; TRBD1 is a possible D gene (6 bases). The CDR3 has 13 amino acids. Trimming shortened V by 2 bases and J by 3 bases, and 9 bases separated the two germline ends. Germline V gene lookup returns CDR1 SGHRS and CDR2 YFSETQ. CDR3 sequence (DNA): TGCGCCAGCAGCTTCGGACAGAGCTACGAGCAGTACTTC. It specifies CASSFGQSYEQYF. The whole variable domain, filled in from reference TRBV5-1 and TRBJ2-7, reads KAGVTQTPRYLIKTRGQQVTLSCSPISGHRSVSWYQQTPGQGLQFLFEYFSETQRNKGNFPGRFSGRQFSNSRSEMNVSTLELGDSALYLCASSFGQSYEQYFGPGTRLTVT.

The chain uses TRBV7-9 and TRBJ1-1, with D possibly being TRBD1 (5 bases). V lost 8 bases and J lost 7, with 20 bases in between. This CDR3 spans 14 amino acids. In germline, CDR1 is SEHNR, CDR2 FQNEAQ (reference sequence). CDR3 nucleotide sequence: TGTGCCAGCGTGACTAGTATGGGGACGCTTGAAGCTTTCTTT. The encoded protein is CASVTSMGTLEAFF.

This sequence joins TRBV19 and TRBJ1-5; D may be TRBD1 (6 bases). The germline V gene has CDR1 LNHDA and CDR2 SQIVND (reference sequence). V was trimmed by 0 bases and J by 5 bases, leaving 8 bases between them. This CDR3 is built from 14 residues. CDR3 sequence: CASSIEGAHQPQHF. The CDR3 region has the DNA TGTGCCAGTAGTATAGAGGGGGCCCATCAGCCCCAGCATTTT.

This chain links TRBV6-5 with TRBJ1-2; D gene unclear. The CDR3 spans 14 residues. The ends were cut back, 0 bases at V and 5 bases at J, with 10 bases in the middle. Germline loops: CDR1 MNHEY, CDR2 SVGAGI. The CDR3 protein is CASSYSAETYGYTF. Here the CDR3 DNA reads TGTGCCAGCAGTTACTCAGCCGAAACGTATGGCTACACCTTC.

This chain joins TRBV2 and TRBJ2-1; 7 bases fit TRBD2. This CDR3 comprises 16 residues. J was trimmed by 7 bases and V by 7 bases; bases with no gene match: 16. Germline loops: CDR1 SNHLY, CDR2 FYNNEI. In nucleotides, the CDR3 is TGTGCCAGCACCTTCCTTTCGGCTCCCGGGAGGAATGAGCAGTTCTTC. Amino acids: CASTFLSAPGRNEQFF.

V is TRBV1 and J is TRBJ2-7; the table's D call, TRBD2, has no DNA check behind it. TRBV1 is an annotated pseudogene. This CDR3 is 15 amino acids long. The CDR3 loop is CTSSPAGGPPGEQYF. The DNA of the CDR3 is TGCACCAGCAGCCCAGCGGGTGGTCCCCCAGGCGAGCAGTACTTC.

The chain recombines TRBV27 with TRBJ2-2; TRBD2 matches 9 bases. The junction had 8 bases not matched to a gene; V was cut back by 7 bases and J by 8 bases. This CDR3 is 14 amino acids long. CDR1 is MNHEY and CDR2 is SMNVEV in the germline V gene (reference sequence). In DNA, the CDR3 is TGTGCCAGCAAGGCGGGGGGGCTGACGGGGGAGCTGTTTTTT. Its translation: CASKAGGLTGELFF.

The chain couples TRBV7-3 to TRBJ2-7; perhaps TRBD1 as D (6 bases). The V gene's germline CDR1 is SGHTA and CDR2 FQGTGA. Trimming removed 5 bases from V and 4 bases from J, with 15 bases in between. This CDR3 contains 14 residues. The CDR3 DNA reads TGTGCCAGCAGCGTTCAGGGGTACGGGTACGAGCAGTACTTC. This gives the protein CASSVQGYGYEQYF.

Concerning this clone itself: This likely comes from a read error, as the CDR3 has no conserved phenylalanine or tryptophan at its end. The chain carries TRBV5-6 and TRBJ1-5; 8 bases line up with TRBD1. Germline CDR1 reads SGHDT; CDR2 reads YYEEEE. With 2 bases clipped from V and 4 bases from J, the junction kept 5 bases outside the gene matches. The CDR3 runs 15 residues. The CDR3 DNA follows: TGTGCCAGCAGCTTAAAGGACAGGGAAAATCAGCCCCAGCATCTT. Translation: CASSLKDRENQPQHL.

This clone has just one count. The CDR3 here is CATTSGTGHEKLFF. In DNA form, the CDR3 reads TGTGCCACAACCTCCGGGACAGGGCATGAAAAACTGTTTTTT. The chain combines TRBV6-4 with TRBJ1-4, with 9 bases that match TRBD1. In germline, CDR1 is MRHNA, CDR2 SNTAGT. Trimming cost V 10 bases and J 6 bases; bases outside gene matches: 9. The CDR3 consists of 14 residues.

The rearrangement joins TRBV7-8 to TRBJ2-7; 8 bases line up with TRBD1. Looked up from germline, CDR1 is SGHVS and CDR2 is FQNEAQ. The CDR3 is made up of 12 amino acids. V was pared by 5 bases and J by 5 bases, with 2 bases of the junction left unmatched. CDR3 loop: CASSPGQDEQYF. The DNA of the CDR3 is TGTGCCAGCAGCCCGGGACAGGACGAGCAGTACTTC. Looking up the rest from reference TRBV7-8 and TRBJ2-7 gives the full variable domain: GAGVSQSPRYKVAKRGQDVALRCDPISGHVSLFWYQQALGQGPEFLTYFQNEAQLDKSGLPSDRFFAERPEGSVSTLKIQRTQQEDSAVYLCASSPGQDEQYFGPGTRLTVT.